Each of the 22 T cell receptor beta chains below was sequenced from the same sample in a study of CD8+ T cells in alopecia areata. TCR sequencing used cDNA made by reverse transcription of extracted RNA. The table came from immunoSEQ multiplex PCR; TCRdb's copy has only in-frame clones and leaves some out. The table lists roughly 250,000 clones, roughly two thirds of them singletons. Sequences were derived from CD4+ T cells sorted from blood, sampled at week 0. These receptors all stem from a human donor with alopecia areata.

This clone came up a few times. This chain links TRBV7-9 with TRBJ1-6, with a possible D match to TRBD1 (6 bases). Trimming left V 3 bases short and J 5 bases short, with 8 bases between. The CDR3 has 14 residues. CDR1 SEHNR and CDR2 FQNEAQ come from the germline V gene (reference sequence). CDR3 nucleotides: TGTGCCAGCAGCTTCGGACAGAATAATTCACCCCTCCACTTT. Its translation: CASSFGQNNSPLHF.

Ten or more counts support this clone. The CDR3 sequence is CAWVTGDVTQYF. CDR3 nucleotides: TGTGCCTGGGTGACTGGGGATGTTACGCAGTATTTT. The chain links TRBV30 to TRBJ2-3; D remains unclear. This CDR3 region has 12 residues. Trimming stripped 5 bases from V and 8 bases from J, with 14 bases between. The germline V gene encodes CDR1 GTSNPN and CDR2 SVGIG (reference sequence).

The chain combines TRBV7-9 with TRBJ2-3; 11 bases are a match to TRBD2. Germline loops: CDR1 SEHNR, CDR2 FQNEAQ (reference sequence). The V gene end was trimmed by 5 bases and the J gene end by 5 bases; junction bases not matched to a gene: 6. This CDR3 spans 15 amino acids. The CDR3 DNA is TGTGCCAGCAGCAGTCCACTAGCGGGGGAAGATACGCAGTATTTT. Amino acids: CASSSPLAGEDTQYF.

This clone turned up a few times. CDR3 protein: CASSSRGATGELFF. CDR3 DNA: TGTGCCAGCAGCTCCCGGGGGGCCACCGGGGAGCTGTTTTTT. The J gene is TRBJ2-2, the V gene TRBV4-2; maybe TRBD2 (7 bases). Trimming left V 5 bases short and J 4 bases short, with 11 bases between. This CDR3 contains 14 residues. The germline CDR1 and CDR2 sequences are LGHNA and YNFKEQ.

The chain uses TRBV5-6 and TRBJ2-3, with D perhaps matching TRBD2 (6 bases). V was shortened by 7 bases and J by 3 bases, with 18 bases between the two germline ends. Germline V gives CDR1 SGHDT, CDR2 YYEEEE. CDR3 length: 15 amino acids. CDR3: CASLRRAGRTDTQYF. Written as DNA, the CDR3 is TGTGCCAGCCTTCGGAGGGCGGGGAGGACAGATACGCAGTATTTT.

The V call is TRBV5-4, the J call TRBJ2-3; D not certain. Germline V gene data show CDR1 as SGHNT and CDR2 as YYREEE (reference sequence). This CDR3 region has 16 residues. The V gene lost 5 bases and the J gene lost 0 bases, with 16 bases spanning the gap. The CDR3 DNA reads TGTGCCAGCAGTTCTATAGCCGCTTCTAGCACAGATACGCAGTATTTT. Translating it yields CASSSIAASSTDTQYF. Looking up the rest from reference TRBV5-4 and TRBJ2-3 gives the full variable domain: ETGVTQSPTHLIKTRGQQVTLRCSSQSGHNTVSWYQQALGQGPQFIFQYYREEENGRGNFPPRFSGLQFPNYSSELNVNALELDDSALYLCASSSIAASSTDTQYFGPGTRLTVL.

This clone showed up just a few times. The gene calls are TRBV6-5 and TRBJ2-1; 11 nucleotides align to TRBD2. The CDR3 has 15 residues. Germline V gene data show CDR1 as MNHEY and CDR2 as SVGAGI. Trimming at V came to 4 bases and at J to 3 bases, leaving 2 bases not matched to a gene. The CDR3 coding sequence is TGTGCCAGCAGTTCGGGACTAGCGGACTACAATGAGCAGTTCTTC. It yields the protein CASSSGLADYNEQFF.

This clone was counted a few times. The CDR3 DNA follows: TGCAGCCTCGCCTGGGGGCCCGGCGGGGAGCTGTTTTTT. Translation gives CSLAWGPGGELFF. The gene calls are TRBV29-1 and TRBJ2-2; D may be TRBD1 (6 bases). The germline gives CDR1 SQVTM, CDR2 ANQGSEA. This CDR3 comprises 13 residues. With 8 bases removed from V and 7 bases from J, the gap between germline ends came to 17 bases.

This clone came up once. The J gene is TRBJ2-5, the V gene TRBV5-1; either TRBD1 or TRBD2 may supply D (5 bases each). The CDR3 is made up of 15 amino acids. V gave up 2 bases and J gave up 2 bases, with 13 bases separating them. From germline, CDR1 is SGHRS and CDR2 YFSETQ. As DNA, the CDR3 is TGCGCCAGCAGCTTCCTCGGGACCCCTCAAGAGACCCAGTACTTC. Translated, it gives CASSFLGTPQETQYF.

The chain uses TRBV27 and TRBJ2-7; D ambiguous. The germline V gene has CDR1 MNHEY and CDR2 SMNVEV (reference sequence). Trimming stripped 3 bases from V and 12 bases from J, with 15 bases between. The CDR3 totals 12 residues. CDR3 nucleotide sequence: TGTGCCAGCAGTTTTCCACCCGGCAAGCTGTACTTC. It translates to CASSFPPGKLYF.

The chain links TRBV30 to TRBJ1-4; the D is unclear. Germline assignment: CDR1 GTSNPN and CDR2 SVGIG (reference sequence). V was pared by 1 base and J by 1 base, with 4 bases between. The CDR3 extends over 13 amino acids. CDR3 DNA sequence: TGTGCCTGGAGTGCCGGAACTAATGAAAAACTGTTTTTT. This gives the protein CAWSAGTNEKLFF.

This sequence joins TRBV30 and TRBJ1-1, with D possibly matching TRBD1 (5 bases). Germline lookup yields CDR1 GTSNPN and CDR2 SVGIG (reference sequence). V was shortened by 4 bases and J by 1 base, with 13 bases between the two germline ends. This CDR3 has 14 residues. The CDR3 DNA reads TGTGCCTGGAATACGGGACTGCCGAACACTGAAGCTTTCTTT. Translating gives CAWNTGLPNTEAFF.

The CDR3 DNA reads as TGTGCCAGCAGCTGGGGACAGCAAGAGACCCAGTACTTC. Translation: CASSWGQQETQYF. This chain links TRBV7-9 with TRBJ2-5, with TRBD1 matching over 7 bases. Germline V gene lookup returns CDR1 SEHNR and CDR2 FQNEAQ (reference sequence). With V trimmed by 4 bases and J by 2 bases, 1 base remained unmatched. The CDR3 runs 13 residues. Drawing the rest from reference TRBV7-9 and TRBJ2-5, the complete variable domain is DTGVSQNPRHKITKRGQNVTFRCDPISEHNRLYWYRQTLGQGPEFLTYFQNEAQLEKSRLLSDRFSAERPKGSFSTLEIQRTEQGDSAMYLCASSWGQQETQYFGPGTRLLVL.

J is TRBJ2-3 and V is TRBV10-3; 10 nucleotides agree with TRBD1. Looked up from germline, CDR1 is ENHRY and CDR2 is SYGVKD. The CDR3 totals 16 residues. J lost 6 bases, V lost 0 bases, and 6 bases had no gene match. CDR3 coding DNA: TGTGCCATCAGTGAGTCGGGGACAGGGGCATGGGATACGCAGTATTTT. Protein sequence: CAISESGTGAWDTQYF.

The genes are TRBV30 and TRBJ2-3; perhaps TRBD2 as D (5 bases). Germline values: CDR1 GTSNPN, CDR2 SVGIG (reference sequence). This CDR3 spans 14 amino acids. V gave up 1 base and J gave up 0 bases, with 8 bases separating them. CDR3 sequence (DNA): TGTGCCTGGAGTGGAGCGGTTAGCACAGATACGCAGTATTTT. This sequence encodes CAWSGAVSTDTQYF. Full variable domain (remainder filled in from reference TRBV30 and TRBJ2-3): SQTIHQWPATLVQPVGSPLSLECTVEGTSNPNLYWYRQAAGRGLQLLFYSVGIGQISSEVPQNLSASRPQDRQFILSSKKLLLSDSGFYLCAWSGAVSTDTQYFGPGTRLTVL.

The gene calls are TRBV19 and TRBJ2-7, with 9 bases that match TRBD2. Unmatched junction bases numbered 8, after V lost 10 bases and J lost 1 base. The CDR3 has 14 residues. Germline V CDR1 and CDR2: LNHDA, SQIVND (reference sequence). Written as DNA, the CDR3 is TGTGCCACCCGAGGTGGACTAGCGTCCTACGAGCAGTACTTC. Translation gives CATRGGLASYEQYF.

The rearrangement joins TRBV9 to TRBJ1-1; 8 bases are shared with TRBD1. Germline CDR1 reads SGDLS; CDR2 reads YYNGEE. CDR3 length equals 14 residues. V dropped 3 bases and J dropped 6; count of bases not matched to a gene: 7. The CDR3 protein is CASSATGEFAEAFF. In DNA form, the CDR3 reads TGTGCCAGCAGCGCGACAGGGGAATTCGCTGAAGCTTTCTTT.

This clone was seen a few times. V and J are TRBV6-5 and TRBJ2-2, with D perhaps TRBD2 (5 bases). Germline lookup yields CDR1 MNHEY and CDR2 SVGAGI. The V end lost 11 bases, the J end lost 6 bases, and 13 bases lay between the germline ends. The CDR3 has 12 residues. This CDR3 reads CASHVGAGELFF. In DNA, the CDR3 is TGTGCCTCCCATGTCGGGGCCGGGGAGCTGTTTTTT.

The DNA for the CDR3 is TGCGCCAGCAGCCTGGACGGGCAGGGGAATAATTCACCCCTCCACTTT. Protein sequence: CASSLDGQGNNSPLHF. The rearrangement uses TRBV5-1 and TRBJ1-6; D may be TRBD1 (6 bases). Trimming shortened V by 4 bases and J by 5 bases, and 16 bases separated the two germline ends. Germline V gene sequence: CDR1 SGHRS, CDR2 YFSETQ. The CDR3 consists of 16 residues.

This chain connects TRBV30 to TRBJ2-1; TRBD2 matches 11 bases. The trim removed 3 bases at V and 0 bases at J, leaving 4 bases unmatched. This CDR3 is built from 16 residues. Germline assignment: CDR1 GTSNPN and CDR2 SVGIG (reference sequence). The CDR3 region has the DNA TGTGCCTGGAGAAGGGGACTAGCGGACTCCTACAATGAGCAGTTCTTC. It translates to CAWRRGLADSYNEQFF.

This sequence joins TRBV6-1 and TRBJ2-5; D possibly uses TRBD1 or TRBD2 (5 bases each). The CDR3 extends over 11 amino acids. Germline lookup yields CDR1 MNHNS and CDR2 SASEGT. Trimming stripped 11 bases from V and 3 bases from J, with 10 bases between. The CDR3 nucleotides read TGTGCCGGCGTGGGGGAAGAGACCCAGTACTTC. Translating it yields CAGVGEETQYF.

This chain connects TRBV7-2 to TRBJ1-1; maybe TRBD1 (5 bases). Trimming pared 1 base from V and 5 bases from J, leaving 11 bases between. Germline CDR1 is SGHTA and CDR2 is FQGNSA. This CDR3 region has 14 residues. The CDR3 here is CASSLDAGRTEAFF. The CDR3 DNA follows: TGTGCCAGCAGCTTAGATGCAGGGCGTACTGAAGCTTTCTTT.